This is a list of T cell receptor beta chains from one sample in a study of shared clonotypes between healthy human individuals. The data were produced by immunoSEQ multiplex PCR, yet TCRdb's version contains in-frame clones alone and is incomplete. This table has around 2,000,000 clones, approximately 94% appearing once. The sample comprised naive CD8+ T cells sorted from blood. Receptor source: a man in his late teens or twenties in good health. Both conserved end residues are part of each CDR3. The order of the fields is V gene, J gene, clone size, D gene, CDR3 DNA, CDR3 protein. The D gene is left open where the match is weak. Clone size is shown for a subset of rows, as once, few, many or a class of expanded clone.

V gene: TRBV4-1; J gene: TRBJ2-7; clone size: .; D gene: TRBD1; CDR3 DNA: TGCGCCAGCAGCCAGGACAGGGGGCAAGTCTACGAGCAGTACTTC; CDR3 protein: CASSQDRGQVYEQYF
V gene: TRBV11-1; J gene: TRBJ2-5; clone size: .; D gene: .; CDR3 DNA: TGTGCCAGCAGCTTAGGCTACCTGCAAGAGACCCAGTACTTC; CDR3 protein: CASSLGYLQETQYF
V gene: TRBV13; J gene: TRBJ2-1; clone size: .; D gene: .; CDR3 DNA: TGTGCCAGCAGCTTACCCTCCTCTGGCAATGAGCAGTTCTTC; CDR3 protein: CASSLPSSGNEQFF
V gene: TRBV13; J gene: TRBJ2-7; clone size: .; D gene: .; CDR3 DNA: TGTGCCAGCAGCGCAGCGGGGGACAGCTACGAGCAGTACTTC; CDR3 protein: CASSAAGDSYEQYF
V gene: TRBV19; J gene: TRBJ2-3; clone size: .; D gene: TRBD1; CDR3 DNA: TGTGCCAGTAGCTTGGGACAGGGGACAGATACGCAGTATTTT; CDR3 protein: CASSLGQGTDTQYF
V gene: TRBV9; J gene: TRBJ2-3; clone size: .; D gene: .; CDR3 DNA: TGTGCCAGCAGCGGAGGAACAGATACGCAGTATTTT; CDR3 protein: CASSGGTDTQYF
V gene: TRBV9; J gene: TRBJ1-4; clone size: .; D gene: .; CDR3 DNA: TGTGCCAGCAGCGTAGCGGGTACGGCTAATGAAAAACTGTTTTTT; CDR3 protein: CASSVAGTANEKLFF
V gene: TRBV6-6; J gene: TRBJ2-1; clone size: .; D gene: TRBD2; CDR3 DNA: TGTGCCAGCATCGACGGACTAGCCGTCGATGAGCAGTTCTTC; CDR3 protein: CASIDGLAVDEQFF
V gene: TRBV6-5; J gene: TRBJ2-7; clone size: .; D gene: TRBD2; CDR3 DNA: TGTGCCAGCAGTTCCTTTGGACTAGCGGGAGGGGACGAGCAGTACTTC; CDR3 protein: CASSSFGLAGGDEQYF
V gene: TRBV5-6; J gene: TRBJ2-5; clone size: .; D gene: TRBD2; CDR3 DNA: TGTGCCAGCAGCACCCGACTAGCGGGGCGAAAAGAGACCCAGTACTTC; CDR3 protein: CASSTRLAGRKETQYF
V gene: TRBV7-9; J gene: TRBJ2-1; clone size: .; D gene: .; CDR3 DNA: TGTGCCAGCAGCCTGGTAGGGTTGCACAATGAGCAGTTCTTC; CDR3 protein: CASSLVGLHNEQFF
V gene: TRBV11-2; J gene: TRBJ2-7; clone size: .; D gene: .; CDR3 DNA: TGTGCCAGCAGCTTTAGAGGGTTGGGCGAGCAGTACTTC; CDR3 protein: CASSFRGLGEQYF
V gene: TRBV4-1; J gene: TRBJ2-1; clone size: .; D gene: TRBD2; CDR3 DNA: TGCGCCAGCAGCCAAACACAGGGTGGGCTAGCGGGAGGGTTTTACAATGAGCAGTTCTTC; CDR3 protein: CASSQTQGGLAGGFYNEQFF
V gene: TRBV13; J gene: TRBJ1-1; clone size: .; D gene: .; CDR3 DNA: TGTGCCAGCAGCCTAAGGGAGAGGAAAAACACTGAAGCTTTCTTT; CDR3 protein: CASSLRERKNTEAFF
V gene: TRBV2; J gene: TRBJ2-7; clone size: .; D gene: .; CDR3 DNA: TGTGCCAGCAGTGAGGGGGTCTTCTACGAGCAGTACTTC; CDR3 protein: CASSEGVFYEQYF
V gene: TRBV7-9; J gene: TRBJ1-2; clone size: .; D gene: TRBD1; CDR3 DNA: TGTGCCAGCACCGATCCAGGGGGTAAAGTACATGGCTACACCTTC; CDR3 protein: CASTDPGGKVHGYTF
V gene: TRBV7-8; J gene: TRBJ1-1; clone size: .; D gene: .; CDR3 DNA: TGTGCCAGCAGCTTAGAGTCTAACACTGAAGCTTTCTTT; CDR3 protein: CASSLESNTEAFF
V gene: TRBV11-3; J gene: TRBJ2-3; clone size: .; D gene: TRBD2; CDR3 DNA: TGTGCCAGCAGCCCATGGACTAGCGGGGGCACAGATACGCAGTATTTT; CDR3 protein: CASSPWTSGGTDTQYF
V gene: TRBV27; J gene: TRBJ1-4; clone size: .; D gene: .; CDR3 DNA: TGTGCCAGCAGACTACAGGGTATCGGAGCCCAAAATGAAAAACTGTTTTTT; CDR3 protein: CASRLQGIGAQNEKLFF
V gene: TRBV13; J gene: TRBJ2-3; clone size: .; D gene: TRBD2; CDR3 DNA: TGTGCCAGCAGCTCGGGGGGGACTAGCGGGCCCTGGGCAGATACGCAGTATTTT; CDR3 protein: CASSSGGTSGPWADTQYF
V gene: TRBV27; J gene: TRBJ2-2; clone size: .; D gene: .; CDR3 DNA: TGTGCCAGCAGGGAACTGGGGGCAGCCGGGGAGCTGTTTTTT; CDR3 protein: CASRELGAAGELFF
V gene: TRBV28; J gene: TRBJ1-4; clone size: once; D gene: .; CDR3 DNA: TGTGCCAGCAGTTTCCGGGTAGGGAATGAAAAACTGTTTTTT; CDR3 protein: CASSFRVGNEKLFF
V gene: TRBV19; J gene: TRBJ2-2; clone size: few; D gene: .; CDR3 DNA: TGTGCCAGTAGTTTGACCGACACCGGGGAGCTGTTTTTT; CDR3 protein: CASSLTDTGELFF
V gene: TRBV2; J gene: TRBJ2-3; clone size: .; D gene: TRBD2; CDR3 DNA: TGTGCCAGCAGTGGACCGGGACTAGCGGGGTCCGGGGAGCAGTATTTT; CDR3 protein: CASSGPGLAGSGEQYF
V gene: TRBV30; J gene: TRBJ1-4; clone size: .; D gene: .; CDR3 DNA: TGTGCCTGGAGTGTATATGGCAACCAGAATGAAAAACTGTTTTTT; CDR3 protein: CAWSVYGNQNEKLFF
V gene: TRBV4-1; J gene: TRBJ1-1; clone size: .; D gene: .; CDR3 DNA: TGCGTCAGCAGCTATACGGGACAGAACACTGAAGCTTTCTTT; CDR3 protein: CVSSYTGQNTEAFF
V gene: TRBV6-5; J gene: TRBJ1-2; clone size: .; D gene: .; CDR3 DNA: TGTGCCAGCAGTTGGGGGGTTGGCTATGGCTACACCTTC; CDR3 protein: CASSWGVGYGYTF
V gene: TRBV9; J gene: TRBJ2-5; clone size: .; D gene: TRBD1; CDR3 DNA: TGTGCCAGCAGCCCTTCTACAGGGGCCGAGACCCAGTACTTC; CDR3 protein: CASSPSTGAETQYF
V gene: TRBV18; J gene: TRBJ2-7; clone size: .; D gene: TRBD1; CDR3 DNA: TGTGCCAGCTCACCACCGAGACAGGGGTCCTACGAGCAGTACTTC; CDR3 protein: CASSPPRQGSYEQYF
V gene: TRBV2; J gene: TRBJ1-2; clone size: .; D gene: TRBD1; CDR3 DNA: TGTGCCAGCAGTCCAGGGGGACGTAACTATGGCTACACCTTC; CDR3 protein: CASSPGGRNYGYTF
V gene: TRBV9; J gene: TRBJ1-1; clone size: .; D gene: TRBD1; CDR3 DNA: TGTGCCAGCAGCACAGGGGGCCGTACTGAAGCTTTCTTT; CDR3 protein: CASSTGGRTEAFF
V gene: TRBV5-1; J gene: TRBJ2-7; clone size: .; D gene: .; CDR3 DNA: TGCGCCAGCAGCTCGGCTCCGACCTACGAGCAGTACTTC; CDR3 protein: CASSSAPTYEQYF
V gene: TRBV5-6; J gene: TRBJ2-2; clone size: .; D gene: TRBD1; CDR3 DNA: TGTGCCAGCAGCAACGGGACAGGGGTGGCCGGGGAGCTGTTTTTT; CDR3 protein: CASSNGTGVAGELFF
V gene: TRBV11-2; J gene: TRBJ2-1; clone size: .; D gene: .; CDR3 DNA: TGTGCCAGCACGGCAGGCGGTCACTCCTACAATGAGCAGTTCTTC; CDR3 protein: CASTAGGHSYNEQFF
V gene: TRBV5-4; J gene: TRBJ1-2; clone size: .; D gene: .; CDR3 DNA: TGTGCCAGCAGCTTGCCCCCGGGACGGACGAATCCCTATGGCTACACCTTC; CDR3 protein: CASSLPPGRTNPYGYTF
V gene: TRBV11-2; J gene: TRBJ2-7; clone size: .; D gene: TRBD2; CDR3 DNA: TGTGCCAGCAGCTTGAGGCGGGAGGTTCACTACGAGCAGTACTTC; CDR3 protein: CASSLRREVHYEQYF
V gene: TRBV28; J gene: TRBJ2-5; clone size: .; D gene: TRBD2; CDR3 DNA: TGTGCCAGTGTCAGCAGCGGGACTAGCGAACGAGAGACCCAGTACTTC; CDR3 protein: CASVSSGTSERETQYF
V gene: TRBV11-2; J gene: TRBJ1-1; clone size: .; D gene: TRBD1; CDR3 DNA: TGTGCCAGCAGCTTAGAACTAGGGGGCGCGAACACTGAAGCTTTCTTT; CDR3 protein: CASSLELGGANTEAFF
V gene: TRBV29-1; J gene: TRBJ2-5; clone size: .; D gene: TRBD2; CDR3 DNA: TGCAGCGTTGAAACTAGCGGGGGGGCTGGGGAGACCCAGTACTTC; CDR3 protein: CSVETSGGAGETQYF
V gene: TRBV9; J gene: TRBJ2-7; clone size: .; D gene: .; CDR3 DNA: TGTGCCAGCAGCGTGGGCGCGTACTCCTACGAGCAGTACTTC; CDR3 protein: CASSVGAYSYEQYF
V gene: TRBV4-3; J gene: TRBJ2-3; clone size: .; D gene: .; CDR3 DNA: TGCGCCAGCAGCCAAGATTACCAGCCCACAGATACGCAGTATTTT; CDR3 protein: CASSQDYQPTDTQYF
V gene: TRBV5-1; J gene: TRBJ1-1; clone size: .; D gene: .; CDR3 DNA: TGCGCCAGCAGCTTAGGAGGGCAAGCTTTCTTT; CDR3 protein: CASSLGGQAFF
V gene: TRBV10-3; J gene: TRBJ2-2; clone size: .; D gene: .; CDR3 DNA: TGTGCCATCAGTGAAAGTAACTCGAACACCGGGGAGCTGTTTTTT; CDR3 protein: CAISESNSNTGELFF
V gene: TRBV10-2; J gene: TRBJ2-1; clone size: .; D gene: TRBD2; CDR3 DNA: TGCGCCAGCAGTGATCCGGGACTAGCGGGAGTCAATGAGCAGTTCTTC; CDR3 protein: CASSDPGLAGVNEQFF
V gene: TRBV6-5; J gene: TRBJ2-3; clone size: .; D gene: TRBD1; CDR3 DNA: TGTGCCAGCAGGCGACCGGGACAGGGTTGGTATTTT; CDR3 protein: CASRRPGQGWYF
V gene: TRBV7-2; J gene: TRBJ1-1; clone size: few; D gene: .; CDR3 DNA: TGTGCCAGCAGCTTATGGTTGGACGTGAACACTGAAGCTTTCTTT; CDR3 protein: CASSLWLDVNTEAFF